The entry below describes one T cell receptor (beta chain). As yet, its antigen is unknown. It was by 5' RACE with UMI labels that the TRB cDNA libraries were prepared. For each CDR3 protein, TCRdb gives one entry from its re-call of the 5' RACE reads, without DNA. Its listing shows under 90,000 distinct CDR3 sequences. Germline V gene sequence: CDR1 PRHDT, CDR2 FYEKMQ (reference sequence). This CDR3 region has 15 residues. This record comes from a study of CXCR3-negative and CXCR3-positive naive CD8 T cells. Overall study findings and caveats: Each naive subset displayed comparably high diversity, whereas memory CD8+ cells displayed much lower diversity. CXCR3-expressing naive cells carried TRB CDR3s more hydrophobic than those of CXCR3-negative naive cells.

The chain is built from TRBV13 and TRBJ1-1; TCRdb indicates TRBD1, and absent DNA this call remains unverified. The sample consisted of naive CXCR3+ CD8+ T cells from blood. Indicated subset: CD45RO-CCR7+CD27+CD95- naive CD8+ T cells expressing CXCR3 (TNR3+). This clonotype was sampled from a human donor in good health. Some clones in this sample may be carry-over from other donors' samples. The CDR3 here is CASIPPGPMNTEAFF.